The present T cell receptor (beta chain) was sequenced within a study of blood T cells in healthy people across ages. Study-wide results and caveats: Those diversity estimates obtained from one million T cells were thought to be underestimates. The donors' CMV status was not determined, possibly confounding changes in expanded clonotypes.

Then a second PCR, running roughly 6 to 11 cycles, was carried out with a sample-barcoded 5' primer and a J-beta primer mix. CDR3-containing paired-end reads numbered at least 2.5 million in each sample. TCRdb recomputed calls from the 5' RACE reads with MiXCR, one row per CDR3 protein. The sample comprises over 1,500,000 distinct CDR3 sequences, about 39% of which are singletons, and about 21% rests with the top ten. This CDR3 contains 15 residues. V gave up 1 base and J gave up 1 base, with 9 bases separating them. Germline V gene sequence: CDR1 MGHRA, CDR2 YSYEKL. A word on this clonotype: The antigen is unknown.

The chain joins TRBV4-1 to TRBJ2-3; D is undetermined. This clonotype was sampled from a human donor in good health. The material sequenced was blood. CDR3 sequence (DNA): TGCGCCAGCAGCCAAGTGGGTCTACGCACAGATACGCAGTATTTT. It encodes CASSQVGLRTDTQYF.